The 12 T cell receptor beta chains below come from one sample, sequenced in a study of human T cells and chemical hapten exposure. TCRdb processed the RACE reads anew with MiXCR; each CDR3 protein has one entry. The sample contains around 57,000 distinct CDR3 sequences, 10% to 12% of which appear only once. The time point is: pre-sensitization, week 0. Treatment described: therapeutic diphenylcyclopropenone sensitization with weekly scalp DPC. The sample consisted of whole blood, taken in connection with sensitization to the hapten diphenylcyclopropenone (DPC). The source is a woman aged 40 to 50 with alopecia areata. Some clones in this sample may be carry-over from other donors' samples.

The chain carries TRBV9 and TRBJ1-6; the match to TRBD1 covers 9 bases. The V and J ends lost 4 bases and 7 bases, in that order; junction bases with no gene match: 3. This CDR3 contains 14 residues. Germline V gene sequence: CDR1 SGDLS, CDR2 YYNGEE. CDR3 DNA: TGTGCCAGCAGCCCGACAGGGGGGAATTCACCCCTCCACTTT. Translating gives CASSPTGGNSPLHF.

Only a few counts were recorded for this clonotype. The rearrangement uses TRBV7-2 and TRBJ1-5, with D maybe TRBD1 (6 bases). Germline V gives CDR1 SGHTA, CDR2 FQGNSA. The CDR3 has 21 amino acids. V was shortened by 1 base and J by 0 bases, with 25 bases between the two germline ends. CDR3: CASSLGASPGAGVYSNQPQHF. DNA of the CDR3: TGTGCCAGCAGCTTAGGAGCTTCCCCGGGGGCGGGGGTTTATAGCAATCAGCCCCAGCATTTT.

The chain has TRBV7-2 and TRBJ2-2; D ambiguous. This CDR3 is 12 amino acids long. The V and J ends lost 1 base and 8 bases respectively, with 5 bases between them. CDR1 is SGHTA, CDR2 FQGNSA, per germline. The CDR3 region has the DNA TGTGCCAGCAGCTTAGGCGTGGGGGAGCTGTTTTTT. Protein: CASSLGVGELFF.

This clonotype showed up many times. J is TRBJ2-7 and V is TRBV18, with 7 bases matching TRBD2. The trim removed 3 bases at V and 1 base at J, leaving 6 bases unmatched. Germline V lookup: CDR1 KGHSH, CDR2 LQKENI. The CDR3 is 15 amino acids. CDR3 sequence (DNA): TGTGCCAGCTCACCCCTGGGCGGGAGTTCCTACGAGCAGTACTTC. Encoded protein: CASSPLGGSSYEQYF.

This clonotype occurred a few times. V and J are TRBV30 and TRBJ2-3; TRBD1 might be the D (6 bases). Trimming removed 0 bases from V and 0 bases from J, with 7 bases in between. CDR1 is GTSNPN and CDR2 is SVGIG in the germline V gene (reference sequence). This CDR3 is 14 amino acids long. CDR3 sequence reads: CAWSVGGSTDTQYF. DNA of the CDR3: TGTGCCTGGAGTGTAGGGGGAAGCACAGATACGCAGTATTTT.

This clonotype has just a few counts. The CDR3 loop is CASSPRGAPYEQYF. In nucleotides, the CDR3 is TGTGCCAGCTCACCTCGGGGGGCTCCCTACGAGCAGTACTTC. V and J are TRBV18 and TRBJ2-7; possibly TRBD2 for D (7 bases). The germline gives CDR1 KGHSH, CDR2 LQKENI. CDR3 size: 14 residues. V dropped 3 bases and J dropped 2 bases, with 11 bases sitting between them.

This clonotype has at least ten counts. The V gene is TRBV30, the J gene TRBJ1-3; D unclear. From germline, CDR1 is GTSNPN and CDR2 SVGIG (reference sequence). V lost 5 bases to trimming and J lost 0 bases, with 17 bases between them. The CDR3 is made up of 16 amino acids. The CDR3 region has the DNA TGTGCCTGGGCTTTTGGGGTTCTAAGCTCTGGAAACACCATATATTTT. Translated: CAWAFGVLSSGNTIYF.

The chain combines TRBV29-1 with TRBJ2-2; D is uncertain. CDR1 is SQVTM, CDR2 ANQGSEA, per germline. V was clipped by 8 bases and J by 0 bases, with 10 bases between them. CDR3 length: 13 amino acids. The CDR3 DNA is TGCAGCTACTCCCCGGCGAACACCGGGGAGCTGTTTTTT. Translating it yields CSYSPANTGELFF.

This clonotype was detected ten times or more. This chain uses TRBV14 with TRBJ1-1, with 10 bases matching TRBD1. V lost 3 bases to trimming and J lost 11 bases; unmatched junction nucleotides: 12. The V gene's germline CDR1 is SGHDN and CDR2 FVKESK. This CDR3 has 15 residues. This CDR3 is CASSHDRQGARSAFF. As DNA, the CDR3 is TGTGCCAGCAGCCACGATCGACAGGGGGCTCGGAGTGCTTTCTTT.

This clonotype was counted ten times or more. J is TRBJ2-1 and V is TRBV19; 8 bases line up with TRBD1. The CDR3 runs to 15 residues. Germline CDR1 is LNHDA and CDR2 is SQIVND (reference sequence). J gave up 5 bases and V 4 bases, and 7 bases lay outside the gene matches. CDR3 coding DNA: TGTGCCAGTAGTAACGACAGGGGCCCCCACAATGAGCAGTTCTTC. Translating it yields CASSNDRGPHNEQFF.

This clonotype was counted ten times or more. This chain uses TRBV20-1 with TRBJ1-1; TRBD1 is a possible D gene (5 bases). Deletions cut 3 bases from V and 5 bases from J, with 16 bases between. Germline V gene data show CDR1 as DFQATT and CDR2 as SNEGSKA (reference sequence). There are 14 residues in the CDR3. The CDR3 sequence is CSASPGTRRTEAFF. CDR3 sequence (DNA): TGCAGTGCTAGTCCCGGGACGCGGCGGACTGAAGCTTTCTTT.

The chain employs TRBV18 and TRBJ2-3; 7 bases are a match to TRBD2. Losses at the gene ends were 6 bases for V and 0 bases for J; bases not matched to a gene: 12. The germline gives CDR1 KGHSH, CDR2 LQKENI. The CDR3 runs 17 residues. The CDR3 here is CASSQAQLARSTDTQYF. The CDR3, as DNA: TGTGCCAGCTCGCAGGCCCAACTAGCGCGAAGCACAGATACGCAGTATTTT. The full variable domain, its missing parts supplied by reference TRBV18 and TRBJ2-3, is NAGVMQNPRHLVRRRGQEARLRCSPMKGHSHVYWYRQLPEEGLKFMVYLQKENIIDESGMPKERFSAEFPKEGPSILRIQQVVRGDSAAYFCASSQAQLARSTDTQYFGPGTRLTVL.